Described below is a single T cell receptor beta chain sequence and its context. This clone was detected a few times. Its antigen has not been determined. Base qualities are not at hand, and no much larger clone is one base apart. The source of the sample is a study of blood T cell repertoires in COVID-19 (dated by TCRdb to 2020 to 2022). Looking at the study overall: The collaborator samples originated in the United States, Italy and Spain and spanned the acute and convalescent phases of COVID-19. The prospective study material was composed of cDNA or gDNA derived from T cells, B-cell-depleted T cells, or PBMCs. A freely available public database, intended as a resource for researchers studying the immune response to SARS-CoV-2, is where the repertoires were released. Deeply sampled blood TCRbeta repertoires from subjects exposed to, actively infected with, or recovered from COVID-19 were included in the dataset. Samples came from the ongoing ImmuneRACE study (first 160 participants) plus 1,254 subjects from 6 global collaborators. Where available, HLA class I and class II types were taken from metadata supplied by the sample provider and were not determined by assay-based typing. Nearly every sample came with metadata listing a de-identified subject ID, COVID-19 status, age in years and sex.

The CDR3, from cysteine to phenylalanine, totals 14 residues. Just the 42-base CDR3 DNA is kept, in frame starting at base 1. After removal of 1 base from V and 15 bases from J, the junction retains 10 bases not matched to a gene. The germline V gene (reference sequence) provides CDR1 SEHNR and CDR2 FQNEAQ. TCRbeta CDR3 regions were amplified from genomic DNA using the immunoSEQ Assay, a bias-controlled multiplex PCR. The published analysis was carried out like this. The number of nucleated cells in each sample was estimated by amplification of reference gene primers within the assay. To quantify the absolute abundance of each unique TCRbeta CDR3 rearrangement, sequence reads were collapsed and filtered. For each sample, productive Simpson clonality was calculated as the square root of Simpson's diversity index across productive rearrangements. What TCRdb holds here is the immuneACCESS table cut down to in-frame rearrangements. Part of the clones is not present; checked against another copy, under half of the missing clones reflect an unresolved V gene, and the others are unexplained. That table supplies the V and J calls and clone size; D and trimming were determined from the DNA. Present in this sample are approximately 73,000 clones, 89% of which were seen just once. About 9.2% of the sample belongs to the ten largest clones.

The study at large found these results: The amount of clinical and demographic metadata varied by source and participant and was provided uncurated.

Each collaborating institution followed its own protocols to collect whole blood in K2EDTA tubes. For TCRbeta analysis, collaborator samples were shipped as frozen whole blood, as isolated PBMCs, or as DNA extracted from either sample type. The chain employs TRBV7-9 and TRBJ2-1, with 9 bases aligning to TRBD1. This TCR derives from a man of 80 years or more with acute or convalescent COVID-19. Specimen: peripheral blood. The CDR3 sequence is CASSLEGQGGRGFF. The nucleotide sequence is given as TGTGCCAGCAGCTTAGAGGGACAGGGCGGAAGGGGGTTCTTC.